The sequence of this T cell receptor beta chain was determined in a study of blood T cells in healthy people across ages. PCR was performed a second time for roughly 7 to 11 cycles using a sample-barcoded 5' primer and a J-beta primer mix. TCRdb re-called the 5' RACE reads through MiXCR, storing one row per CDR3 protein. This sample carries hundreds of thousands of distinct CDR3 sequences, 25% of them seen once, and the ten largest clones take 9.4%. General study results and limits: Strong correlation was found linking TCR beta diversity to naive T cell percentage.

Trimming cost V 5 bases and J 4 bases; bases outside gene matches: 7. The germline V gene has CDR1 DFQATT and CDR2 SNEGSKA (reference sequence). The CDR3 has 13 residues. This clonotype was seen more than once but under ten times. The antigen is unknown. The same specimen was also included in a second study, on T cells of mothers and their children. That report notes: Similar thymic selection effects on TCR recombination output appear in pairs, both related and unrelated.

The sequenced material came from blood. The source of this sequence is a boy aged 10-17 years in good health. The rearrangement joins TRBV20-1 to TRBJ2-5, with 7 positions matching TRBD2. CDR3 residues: CSAPAGVGETQYF. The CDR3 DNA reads TGCAGTGCTCCCGCGGGGGTGGGAGAGACCCAGTACTTC.